Listed below are T cell receptor beta chains from one sample, sequenced in a study of a mutant IDH1 vaccine in newly diagnosed glioma. TCRdb's copy holds only in-frame clones and misses some; the assay was immunoSEQ multiplex PCR. The sample records 59,000 or so clones, about 91% being singletons. The specimen was PBMCs, collected from a glioma patient treated with radiotherapy, temozolomide or both. The receptors derive from a man aged 45 to 65 with glioma. CDR3s include the opening cysteine and the closing phenylalanine or tryptophan. Each record gives: V gene, J gene, CDR3 protein.

v_gene: TRBV2
j_gene: TRBJ2-7
CDR3aa: CASSESRGGMSEQYF

v_gene: TRBV4-3
j_gene: TRBJ1-4
CDR3aa: CASSRSATNEKLFF

v_gene: TRBV4-1
j_gene: TRBJ1-4
CDR3aa: CASSQASDRGEKLFF

v_gene: TRBV29-1
j_gene: TRBJ2-1
CDR3aa: CSARTSGREGEQFF

v_gene: TRBV9
j_gene: TRBJ2-2
CDR3aa: CASSAGRNTGELFF

v_gene: TRBV30
j_gene: TRBJ1-1
CDR3aa: CAWQGQGREDTEAFF

v_gene: TRBV4-3
j_gene: TRBJ1-2
CDR3aa: CASSRLDRAYGYTF

v_gene: TRBV14
j_gene: TRBJ1-1
CDR3aa: CASSPRTGLNTEAFF

v_gene: TRBV7-3
j_gene: TRBJ2-3
CDR3aa: CASSWGGADTQYF

v_gene: TRBV5-1
j_gene: TRBJ2-7
CDR3aa: CASSLVPSGSASYEQYF

v_gene: TRBV6-6
j_gene: TRBJ2-1
CDR3aa: CASWAPTSGRSNEQFF

v_gene: TRBV7-3
j_gene: TRBJ2-1
CDR3aa: CASSSTAGSPAEQFF

v_gene: TRBV6-4
j_gene: TRBJ2-2
CDR3aa: CASSETGDYTGELFF

v_gene: TRBV27
j_gene: TRBJ2-7
CDR3aa: CATQILRDRVHEQYF

v_gene: TRBV30
j_gene: TRBJ1-6
CDR3aa: CAWGRAPTPLHF

v_gene: TRBV2
j_gene: TRBJ2-5
CDR3aa: CASRRGIYQETQYF

v_gene: TRBV9
j_gene: TRBJ2-7
CDR3aa: CASSVAASTGPIYEQYF

v_gene: TRBV25-1
j_gene: TRBJ2-2
CDR3aa: CASRTGTENTGELFF

v_gene: TRBV15
j_gene: TRBJ2-2
CDR3aa: CATSRARETGELFF

v_gene: TRBV7-3
j_gene: TRBJ1-1
CDR3aa: CASSLGSMSEAFF

v_gene: TRBV12-5
j_gene: TRBJ2-2
CDR3aa: CASGMGLTSLNTGELFF

v_gene: TRBV19
j_gene: TRBJ1-6
CDR3aa: CASSPAATSGSPLHF

v_gene: TRBV10-3
j_gene: TRBJ2-5
CDR3aa: CAIRTDRGPQETQYF

v_gene: TRBV5-4
j_gene: TRBJ1-1
CDR3aa: CASSAGQVMNTEAFF

v_gene: TRBV7-2
j_gene: TRBJ1-2
CDR3aa: CASSPLTSKGYGYTF

v_gene: TRBV6-5
j_gene: TRBJ1-1
CDR3aa: CASRIDREAFF